The entry that follows covers one T cell receptor beta chain sequence. Its specificity is not known. The sample comes from a study of T cell responses to AZD1222 COVID-19 vaccine. The study, taken as a whole, reports: Unmutated variant regions are reportedly targeted by nearly half of spike-specific TCRs.

CDR1 is SGHTA, CDR2 FQGNSA, per germline. J gave up 4 bases and V 5 bases, and 7 bases lay outside the gene matches. CDR3 length equals 14 residues. Only in-frame clones appear in the TCRdb table, and some are missing; sequencing was by immunoSEQ multiplex PCR. This sample has approximately 140,000 clones, with 92% found just once. The material sequenced was peripheral blood, taken on day 0 of AZD1222 vaccination. The rearrangement links TRBV7-2 to TRBJ2-5; 7 bases are shared with TRBD2. This receptor was identified in an adult in good health. The CDR3 DNA reads TGTGCCAGCAGCACCAGCGGGGACGGAGAGACCCAGTACTTC. Its translation: CASSTSGDGETQYF.